The T cell receptor beta chain under discussion was sequenced for a study of cytomegalovirus exposure and HLA in healthy donors. A multiplex PCR was run with 60 Vbeta primers and 13 Jbeta primers. Some clones are missing from TCRdb's copy, which holds only in-frame ones; the method was immunoSEQ multiplex PCR. The sample has 150,000 or so clones; around nine tenths are singletons. CDR3 length: 14 amino acids. Germline V CDR1 and CDR2: ENHRY, SYGVKD. V lost 4 bases to trimming and J lost 6 bases, with 12 bases between them. V is TRBV10-3 and J is TRBJ2-2; a weak D match, TRBD1 (6 bases). Material for sequencing was PBMCs. The clonotype originates from a woman between 18 and 30 years old in good health and CMV-seronegative. The CDR3 coding sequence is TGTGCCATCAGTGCAGGGGAGTGGTCCGGGGAGCTGTTTTTT. This codes for CAISAGEWSGELFF.